Listed below are T cell receptor beta chains from one sample, sequenced in a study of graft-versus-host responses after intestinal transplantation. Assay: immunoSEQ multiplex PCR; the TCRdb copy retains only in-frame clones and omits some. The table lists some 45,000 clones, roughly nine tenths of them singletons. The material was PBMCs, obtained 524 days after transplant. Receptors were obtained from a human patient who received an intestinal transplant, so some T cells may come from the graft donor. CDR3s include the opening cysteine and the closing phenylalanine or tryptophan. A D gene is named only where the DNA matches it firmly. The size entry is marked missing in some rows and otherwise reads once, few, many or a size class.

d_gene	v_gene	j_gene	abundance	len	CDR3nt	CDR3aa
TRBD1	TRBV19	TRBJ1-5	few	15	TGTGCCAGTAGTACCGTGGGACAGGGCAATCAGCCCCAGCATTTT	CASSTVGQGNQPQHF
.	TRBV4-2	TRBJ2-7	.	14	TGTGCCAGCAGCCAAGTTGGCCAGTTATACGAGCAGTACTTC	CASSQVGQLYEQYF
TRBD1	TRBV5-8	TRBJ2-2	once	18	TGTGCCAGCAGCTTGTCTTTTGGGACAGGGCCGAACACCGGGGAGCTGTTTTTT	CASSLSFGTGPNTGELFF
TRBD1	TRBV7-2	TRBJ2-7	.	14	TGTGCCAGCAGCTTAGCCGGACAGGGCCACGAGCAGTACTTC	CASSLAGQGHEQYF
.	TRBV2	TRBJ1-6	.	17	TGTGCCAGCAGTGAATCCCTCCAGGCCTCCTATAATTCACCCCTCCACTTT	CASSESLQASYNSPLHF
.	TRBV19	TRBJ2-7	.	13	TGTGCCAGTAGTATCCAGGGCTCCTACGAGCAGTACTTC	CASSIQGSYEQYF
.	TRBV4-2	TRBJ1-5	.	15	TGTGCCAGCAGCCAAGGGGTCGGGCAGGGCCAGCCCCAGCATTTT	CASSQGVGQGQPQHF
.	TRBV4-3	TRBJ2-7	.	15	TGCGCCAGCAGCCAAGATGCCGGGACTCTCGACGAGCAGTACTTC	CASSQDAGTLDEQYF
TRBD2	TRBV5-1	TRBJ2-2	.	16	TGCGCCAGCAGCTTGGGGACTAGCGGGTACACCGGGGAGCTGTTTTTT	CASSLGTSGYTGELFF
.	TRBV14	TRBJ2-3	.	13	TGTGCCAGCAGCGACTGGATCACAGATACGCAGTATTTT	CASSDWITDTQYF
.	TRBV19	TRBJ2-7	.	14	TGTGCCAGTAGTATGGGGGGCGGTAACTACGAGCAGTACTTC	CASSMGGGNYEQYF
.	TRBV6-5	TRBJ1-1	.	14	TGTGCCAGCAGTTTCGTGGGGGCTGGCCCTGAAGCTTTCTTT	CASSFVGAGPEAFF
.	TRBV27	TRBJ2-7	.	14	TGTGCCAGCAGTTTATCCGGGGCCCATTACGAGCAGTACTTC	CASSLSGAHYEQYF
TRBD2	TRBV9	TRBJ2-5	.	16	TGTGCCAGCAGCGTAGGCGGAGCGGGGACGGGGGAGACCCAGTACTTC	CASSVGGAGTGETQYF
TRBD2	TRBV7-2	TRBJ2-3	.	15	TGTGCCAGCAGCATGACTAGCGCGATCACAGATACGCAGTATTTT	CASSMTSAITDTQYF
.	TRBV6-5	TRBJ2-3	.	12	TGTGCCAGCAGTCCGGACGCAGATACGCAGTATTTT	CASSPDADTQYF
.	TRBV7-2	TRBJ1-5	.	17	TGTGCCAGCACCGCCGACCTCGGCCTCTATAGCAATCAGCCCCAGCATTTT	CASTADLGLYSNQPQHF
.	TRBV7-6	TRBJ2-5	.	13	TGTGCCAGCAGCTTAGGGGAAAAGGAGACCCAGTACTTC	CASSLGEKETQYF
TRBD2	TRBV7-3	TRBJ2-1	.	15	TGTGCCAGCAGCTTAACGGGGGACTACACCAATGAGCAGTTCTTC	CASSLTGDYTNEQFF